This T cell receptor (beta chain) was observed in a study of beta chain features in type 1 diabetes. Study background: No patient-donor differences in age, gender, total cells or subset yield. General study results and limits: Across all four CD4+ subsets, people with type 1 diabetes showed modestly shorter TCRB CDR3s. VDJ junctions from patients with type 1 diabetes contained fewer insertions and more deletions.

About this clone: What it binds is not known.

From germline, CDR1 is ENHRY and CDR2 SYGVKD. Trimming shortened V by 6 bases and J by 0 bases, and 10 bases separated the two germline ends. The CDR3 has 14 residues. Since all of the isolated RNA was reverse transcribed, expressed TCRB transcripts were what got sequenced. Roughly 3.6 million reads, on average, came from each naive, central memory and regulatory T cell sample. Profiled with immunoSEQ multiplex PCR; TCRdb holds only in-frame clones, not every one. The sample includes a few hundred thousand clones, 9.6% seen only once; the top ten take 0.6%. The sequence was collected from a man younger than 40 with type 1 diabetes. The sample comprised central memory CD4+ T cells from blood. V is TRBV10-3 and J is TRBJ2-3; D is undetermined. The CDR3 DNA sequence: TGTGCCATCAGGGCAGGAGCTAGCACAGATACGCAGTATTTT. It translates to CAIRAGASTDTQYF.